Presented here are 5 T cell receptor beta chains from one specimen sequenced in a study of monozygotic twins with inflammatory bowel disease. TCRdb reworked the 5' RACE reads into one entry per CDR3 protein, no DNA. Its listing shows about 160,000 distinct CDR3 sequences. The material sequenced was blood. These receptor sequences come from a human donor with ulcerative colitis or Crohn's disease, or a healthy co-twin of an affected twin (not recorded which).

V is TRBV10-3 and J is TRBJ2-2. From germline, CDR1 is ENHRY and CDR2 SYGVKD. The CDR3 extends over 11 amino acids. The CDR3 is CATAITGELFF.

The rearrangement uses TRBV9 and TRBJ1-1. The CDR3 totals 14 residues. CDR1 and CDR2 (germline): SGDLS, YYNGEE. This CDR3 is CASSVAPLNTEAFF.

V and J are TRBV4-3 and TRBJ2-3; absent DNA, TCRdb's TRBD2 call cannot be checked. CDR3 length: 17 amino acids. Per germline, CDR1 LGHNA and CDR2 YSLEER. The CDR3 protein is CASSRLASGSPTDTQYF.

This chain connects TRBV5-5 to TRBJ2-2; lacking DNA, the TRBD2 call made by TCRdb goes unchecked. CDR1 and CDR2 from the germline V gene are SGHKS and YYEKEE (reference sequence). The CDR3 runs 17 residues. CDR3 region: CASSLDPTGVRTGELFF.

This chain uses TRBV20-1 with TRBJ1-6; the TCRdb D gene call, TRBD1, has no DNA to confirm it. Germline V gene lookup returns CDR1 DFQATT and CDR2 SNEGSKA (reference sequence). CDR3 length equals 16 residues. CDR3 region: CSARGTQGVVNSPLHF.